This T cell receptor beta chain emerged from a study of regulatory T cells in long-lasting Graves disease. Losses at the gene ends were 6 bases for V and 10 bases for J; bases not matched to a gene: 9. Germline CDR1 is SGDLS and CDR2 is YYNGEE. CDR3 length equals 13 residues. According to the study, TCR beta libraries were built with iRepertoire HTBI primers and CDR3-region Arm-PCR. TCRdb reprocessed the multiplex PCR reads via MiXCR and lists one record per CDR3 protein. The sample carries approximately 400,000 distinct CDR3 sequences, 15% recorded once. As to time point: newly diagnosed GD, antithyroid drugs for less than 3 months. Construction of the TCR library relied on RNA isolated from PBMCs. The sample was also reused in another study, on T cells in Graves' hyperthyroidism and ophthalmopathy. Per that paper: The HTBI set primed first-round TCR CDR3 RT-PCR.

The sample here was peripheral blood mononuclear cells (PBMCs), taken at new diagnosis, from a patient treated with antithyroid drugs. The rearrangement joins TRBV9 to TRBJ1-1; 10 bases match TRBD1. The TCR comes from a woman under 40 with Graves disease. The CDR3 sequence: CASNKGTGEGAFF. DNA of the CDR3: TGTGCCAGCAACAAAGGGACAGGGGAAGGAGCTTTCTTT.